The 27 T cell receptor beta chains listed next were all sequenced from one sample in a study of naive and memory T cell subsets. Treatment meaning: skin biopsy from PPD injection site in Mantoux-positive individual. The library had UMIs added by 3' ligation of an oligonucleotide to TCR cDNA. Ligated cDNA underwent four rounds of PCR with nested alpha and beta constant region primers and SP2. TCRdb reprocessed the UMI-ligation and nested PCR reads via MiXCR and lists one record per CDR3 protein. The repertoire holds 40,000 or so distinct CDR3 sequences, with roughly 11% as singletons. The specimen comprised skin, sampled from a tuberculin skin test site. All receptors come from an adult in good health.

This clonotype was picked up many times. The chain links TRBV28 to TRBJ2-1; 14 positions match TRBD2. After removal of 2 bases from V and 2 bases from J, the junction contained 2 bases not matched to a gene. The CDR3 is 17 residues long. CDR1 MDHEN and CDR2 SYDVKM come from the germline V gene. The CDR3 nucleotides read TGTGCCAGCAGTTTAGGACTAGCGGGAGGAGCCTACAATGAGCAGTTCTTC. Translation: CASSLGLAGGAYNEQFF.

There are many counts of this clonotype. The chain has TRBV5-1 and TRBJ2-3, with D possibly matching TRBD1 (6 bases). V was trimmed by 2 bases and J by 3 bases, leaving 16 bases between them. Germline CDR1 SGHRS, CDR2 YFSETQ. The CDR3 loop spans 16 amino acids. The CDR3 is CASSFRGTQGTDTQYF. DNA for the CDR3: TGCGCCAGCAGCTTCAGGGGTACGCAAGGTACAGATACGCAGTATTTT.

The V gene is TRBV12-3 or TRBV12-4, the J gene TRBJ1-5, with TRBD1 matching over 11 bases. There are 15 residues in the CDR3. The trim removed 3 bases at V and 5 bases at J, leaving 3 bases unmatched. CDR3: CASSFLGQGDQPQHF. The CDR3 nucleotides are TGTGCCAGCAGTTTTTTGGGACAGGGGGATCAGCCCCAGCATTTT.

At least ten counts were recorded for this clonotype. The chain combines TRBV18 with TRBJ2-1; TRBD2 matches at 9 bases. The trim removed 3 bases at V and 0 bases at J, leaving 9 bases unmatched. This CDR3 contains 18 residues. CDR1 is KGHSH, CDR2 LQKENI, per germline. This chain's CDR3 is CASSPTSGSPSSYNEQFF. The CDR3 coding sequence is TGTGCCAGCTCACCTACTAGCGGGTCCCCCAGCTCCTACAATGAGCAGTTCTTC.

This clonotype was found many times. The rearrangement links TRBV2 to TRBJ2-3; 10 bases fit TRBD2. After removal of 3 bases from V and 0 bases from J, the junction contained 6 bases not matched to a gene. Germline loops: CDR1 SNHLY, CDR2 FYNNEI. The CDR3 runs 17 residues. The CDR3 region is CASSEIALAGSTDTQYF. The CDR3 DNA reads as TGTGCCAGCAGTGAGATTGCACTAGCGGGGAGCACAGATACGCAGTATTTT. Complete variable domain (other parts from reference TRBV2 and TRBJ2-3): EPEVTQTPSHQVTQMGQEVILRCVPISNHLYFYWYRQILGQKVEFLVSFYNNEISEKSEIFDDQFSVERPDGSNFTLKIRSTKLEDSAMYFCASSEIALAGSTDTQYFGPGTRLTVL.

This clonotype was detected many times. V is TRBV7-9 and J is TRBJ2-7; 7 positions agree with TRBD1. Unmatched junction bases numbered 6, after V lost 2 bases and J lost 5 bases. Germline values: CDR1 SEHNR, CDR2 FQNEAQ (reference sequence). This CDR3 has 14 amino acids. DNA of the CDR3: TGTGCCAGCAGCTTAAGTCACAGGGGTCACGAGCAGTACTTC. As protein: CASSLSHRGHEQYF. The whole variable domain, remainder taken from reference TRBV7-9 and TRBJ2-7, is DTGVSQNPRHKITKRGQNVTFRCDPISEHNRLYWYRQTLGQGPEFLTYFQNEAQLEKSRLLSDRFSAERPKGSFSTLEIQRTEQGDSAMYLCASSLSHRGHEQYFGPGTRLTVT.

This sequence joins TRBV2 and TRBJ1-1; D might be TRBD1 (5 bases). Germline assignment: CDR1 SNHLY and CDR2 FYNNEI. The CDR3 runs to 11 residues. V was pared by 6 bases and J by 6 bases, with 8 bases between. The CDR3 nucleotides read TGTGCCAGCAGGGGGACTTCTGAAGCTTTCTTT. It is translated as CASRGTSEAFF.

V usage is TRBV2 and J usage is TRBJ1-4; D ambiguous. This CDR3 has 13 amino acids. Germline CDR1 and CDR2: SNHLY and FYNNEI. The V end was cut by 6 bases, the J end by 5 bases, with 10 bases between. CDR3 nucleotides: TGTGCCAGCAGCTATGACGGGAATGAAAAACTGTTTTTT. Its protein product is CASSYDGNEKLFF.

The rearrangement uses TRBV12-3 or TRBV12-4 and TRBJ1-2; TRBD1 agrees at 8 bases. Trimming cost V 5 bases and J 8 bases; bases outside gene matches: 10. This CDR3 has 14 amino acids. The CDR3 loop reads CASSTADRVGGYTF. In DNA form, the CDR3 reads TGTGCCAGCAGTACTGCGGACAGGGTGGGCGGCTACACCTTC.

This clonotype was counted at least ten times. The chain is built from TRBV29-1 and TRBJ2-5, with D possibly being TRBD1 (6 bases). Germline V CDR1 and CDR2: SQVTM, ANQGSEA. The length of the CDR3 is 14 residues. V lost 8 bases and J 5 bases, leaving 21 bases between the germline ends. The CDR3 DNA is TGCAGCCCAATAATCCCCGGGACAAGGGAGACCCAGTACTTC. This codes for CSPIIPGTRETQYF.

The chain employs TRBV5-1 and TRBJ1-1; tentative D call: TRBD1 (5 bases). Trimming shortened V by 2 bases and J by 4 bases, and 12 bases separated the two germline ends. This CDR3 is built from 14 residues. The germline gives CDR1 SGHRS, CDR2 YFSETQ. The CDR3, as DNA: TGCGCCAGCAGCTTTGGTCAGGGAGTCACTGAAGCTTTCTTT. It encodes CASSFGQGVTEAFF.

V gene TRBV29-1 combines with J gene TRBJ2-1; D is ambiguous. This CDR3 contains 13 residues. The V gene's germline CDR1 is SQVTM and CDR2 ANQGSEA. V lost 3 bases, J lost 4 bases, and 10 bases lay in between. CDR3 loop: CSVDEVDYNEQFF. The DNA for the CDR3 is TGCAGCGTTGACGAGGTAGATTACAATGAGCAGTTCTTC.

This clonotype came up many times. V gene TRBV16 combines with J gene TRBJ2-7, with a tentative D call TRBD1 (6 bases). Trimming removed 5 bases at V and 3 bases at J, with 14 bases between. In germline, CDR1 is KGHSY, CDR2 FQNENV. This CDR3 is 14 amino acids long. Here the CDR3 DNA reads TGTGCCAGCAGCATGGGACACCTATACTACGAGCAGTACTTC. Protein product: CASSMGHLYYEQYF.

Only a few counts were recorded for this clonotype. This chain links TRBV6-5 with TRBJ2-7; 7 bases match TRBD1. CDR3 length: 14 residues. V shed 7 bases and J 7 bases; nucleotides not matched to a gene: 13. Germline CDR1 is MNHEY and CDR2 is SVGAGI. The CDR3 loop reads CASTPDRAVGEQYF. The CDR3 nucleotides are TGTGCCAGCACCCCCGACAGGGCGGTAGGGGAGCAGTACTTC.

The V gene is TRBV19, the J gene TRBJ1-5; D gene uncertain. CDR1 is LNHDA, CDR2 SQIVND, per germline (reference sequence). The CDR3 loop spans 12 amino acids. Trimming stripped 1 base from V and 7 bases from J, with 5 bases between. Written as DNA, the CDR3 is TGTGCCAGTAGTATAGCTGGACAGCCCCAGCATTTT. The encoded protein is CASSIAGQPQHF.

This clonotype has only a few counts. The V and J genes are TRBV7-6 and TRBJ2-1; the match to TRBD2 covers 15 bases. Trimming removed 5 bases from V and 10 bases from J; junction bases left unmatched: 9. Germline assignment: CDR1 SGHVS and CDR2 FNYEAQ. The length of the CDR3 is 16 residues. CDR3 region: CASSRTGTSGGIEQFF. As DNA, the CDR3 is TGTGCCAGCAGCCGCACCGGGACTAGCGGGGGGATAGAGCAGTTCTTC.

This clonotype was seen many times. The chain recombines TRBV12-3 or TRBV12-4 with TRBJ1-4; maybe TRBD1 (6 bases). With 6 bases removed from V and 5 bases from J, the gap between germline ends came to 16 bases. CDR3 size: 15 residues. The CDR3 bases are TGTGCCAGCAGGTCGATCGGGGGCCGCAATGAAAAACTGTTTTTT. It codes for CASRSIGGRNEKLFF.

Concerning this clonotype: This could be a read error, since a much larger clone is one nucleotide away. This CDR3 fails to terminate in the conserved phenylalanine or tryptophan, so it likely reflects a read error. The chain has TRBV19 and TRBJ2-5, with a possible D match to TRBD1 (6 bases). Deletions cut 6 bases from V and 5 bases from J, with 13 bases between. CDR3 length: 13 amino acids. Germline values: CDR1 LNHDA, CDR2 SQIVND (reference sequence). As DNA, the CDR3 is TGTGCCAGTAGCCTACAGGGCCCTGAGACCCAGTACATC. It is translated as CASSLQGPETQYI.

The genes are TRBV20-1 and TRBJ2-1, with 9 bases lining up with TRBD2. Germline loops: CDR1 DFQATT, CDR2 SNEGSKA (reference sequence). This CDR3 contains 16 residues. The junction had 16 bases not matched to a gene; V was cut back by 6 bases and J by 7 bases. DNA of the CDR3: TGCAGTGCCCCACATAGCGGGAGTACTATAAGGAATGAGCAGTTCTTC. Protein: CSAPHSGSTIRNEQFF.

This clonotype was seen a single time. A much larger clone sits a single nucleotide away, making a read error possible. This chain links TRBV5-1 with TRBJ2-1; a weak D match, TRBD1 (5 bases). The germline V gene has CDR1 SGHRS and CDR2 YFSETQ. There are 15 residues in the CDR3. With 0 bases removed from V and 0 bases from J, the gap between germline ends came to 7 bases. The CDR3 loop reads CASSLERGSYNEQFF. The CDR3 DNA reads as TGCGCCAGCAGCTTGGAAAGGGGCTCCTACAATGAGCAGTTCTTC.

The V gene is TRBV28, the J gene TRBJ2-2, with 9 bases that match TRBD2. Trimming at V came to 6 bases and at J to 1 base, leaving 3 bases not matched to a gene. The germline V gene encodes CDR1 MDHEN and CDR2 SYDVKM. The CDR3 has 15 residues. Here the CDR3 DNA reads TGTGCCAGCAGGGCGACTAGCGGGAACACCGGGGAGCTGTTTTTT. Translated: CASRATSGNTGELFF.

As regards this clonotype: Without the conserved terminal phenylalanine or tryptophan, this CDR3 likely stems from a read error. The limits of the CDR3 on the DNA are not certain, so only TCRdb's listed CDR3 is given. This chain connects TRBV30 to TRBJ1-2; the table calls TRBD1, which could not be checked here. The CDR3 is 13 residues long, ends included. The V gene's germline CDR1 is GTSNPN and CDR2 SVGIG (reference sequence). The CDR3 loop reads CAWSSTGGLLNGI.

In this sample, this clonotype turned up a few times. The genes are TRBV2 and TRBJ2-2, with no clear D. Between the trimmed V and J ends, which lost 4 bases and 8 bases, there was a span of 5 bases. CDR1 and CDR2 from the germline V gene are SNHLY and FYNNEI. There are 11 residues in the CDR3. CDR3: CASSAQGELFF. In nucleotides, the CDR3 is TGTGCCAGCAGTGCGCAGGGGGAGCTGTTTTTT.

Ten or more counts support this clonotype. This chain joins TRBV29-1 and TRBJ1-5; TRBD1 is a possible D gene (5 bases). Looked up from germline, CDR1 is SQVTM and CDR2 is ANQGSEA. The CDR3 is 12 amino acids. V was shortened by 7 bases and J by 3 bases, with 10 bases between the two germline ends. CDR3 sequence reads: CSGGENNQPQHF. CDR3 DNA sequence: TGCAGCGGGGGGGAAAACAATCAGCCCCAGCATTTT.

This clonotype was observed many times. The chain employs TRBV20-1 and TRBJ2-7; the match to TRBD1 covers 8 bases. Germline CDR1 reads DFQATT; CDR2 reads SNEGSKA (reference sequence). The CDR3 is 14 amino acids. V dropped 4 bases and J dropped 3; count of bases not matched to a gene: 8. The CDR3 loop reads CSAKSGTGLYEQYF. The DNA for the CDR3 is TGCAGTGCTAAATCCGGGACAGGACTCTACGAGCAGTACTTC.

This clonotype was seen many times. The rearrangement links TRBV19 to TRBJ2-5; D remains ambiguous. The germline CDR1 and CDR2 sequences are LNHDA and SQIVND (reference sequence). The length of the CDR3 is 12 residues. V was cut by 5 bases and J by 2 bases, with 6 bases left in between. The CDR3: CASSEQQETQYF. Written as DNA, the CDR3 is TGTGCCAGTAGTGAACAGCAAGAGACCCAGTACTTC. The complete variable domain, with remaining parts taken from reference TRBV19 and TRBJ2-5, reads DGGITQSPKYLFRKEGQNVTLSCEQNLNHDAMYWYRQDPGQGLRLIYYSQIVNDFQKGDIAEGYSVSREKKESFPLTVTSAQKNPTAFYLCASSEQQETQYFGPGTRLLVL.

There are many counts of this clonotype. The chain has TRBV12-3 or TRBV12-4 and TRBJ1-2, with D possibly matching TRBD1 (5 bases). Trimming left V 6 bases short and J 4 bases short, with 18 bases between. The CDR3 is 15 residues long. CDR3 sequence: CASSAPGGFPYGYTF. CDR3 in DNA: TGTGCCAGCAGCGCCCCCGGGGGGTTCCCCTATGGCTACACCTTC.